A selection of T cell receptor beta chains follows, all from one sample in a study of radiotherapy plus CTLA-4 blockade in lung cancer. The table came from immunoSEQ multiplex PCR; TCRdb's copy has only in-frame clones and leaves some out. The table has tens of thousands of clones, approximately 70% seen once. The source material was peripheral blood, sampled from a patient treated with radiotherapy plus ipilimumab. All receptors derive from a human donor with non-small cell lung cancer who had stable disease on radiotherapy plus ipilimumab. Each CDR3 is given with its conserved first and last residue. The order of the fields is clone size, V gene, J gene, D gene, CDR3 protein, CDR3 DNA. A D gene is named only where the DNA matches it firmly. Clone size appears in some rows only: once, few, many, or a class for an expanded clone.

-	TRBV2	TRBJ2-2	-	CASKVDPGGTGELFF	TGTGCCAGCAAAGTCGATCCCGGAGGCACCGGGGAGCTGTTTTTT
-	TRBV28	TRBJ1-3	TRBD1	CASYPGGSGNTIYF	TGTGCCAGCTATCCAGGGGGCTCTGGAAACACCATATATTTT
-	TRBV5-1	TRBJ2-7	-	CASSLDPGTYEQYF	TGCGCCAGCAGCTTGGATCCAGGGACCTACGAGCAGTACTTC
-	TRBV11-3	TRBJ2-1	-	CASSLGARRDNEQFF	TGTGCCAGCAGCTTAGGGGCCCGAAGGGACAATGAGCAGTTCTTC
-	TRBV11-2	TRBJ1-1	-	CASSLKDGLVAEAFF	TGTGCCAGCAGCTTAAAAGACGGATTAGTGGCGGAAGCTTTCTTT
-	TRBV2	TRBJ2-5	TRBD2	CASSEGSAGLQRTQYF	TGTGCCAGCAGTGAAGGGTCAGCGGGACTGCAGAGGACCCAGTACTTC
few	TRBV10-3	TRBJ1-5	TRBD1	CAISEPGGTPGNQPQHF	TGTGCCATCAGTGAGCCAGGGGGGACCCCGGGAAATCAGCCCCAGCATTTT
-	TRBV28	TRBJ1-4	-	CASSQGVAYNEKLFF	TGTGCCAGCAGTCAAGGGGTGGCCTATAATGAAAAACTGTTTTTT
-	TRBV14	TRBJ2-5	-	CASSQPGQQETQYF	TGTGCCAGCAGCCAGCCGGGCCAGCAAGAGACCCAGTACTTC
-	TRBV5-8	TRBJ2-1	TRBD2	CASSLTLAGMGEQFF	TGTGCCAGCAGCTTGACACTAGCGGGAATGGGGGAGCAGTTCTTC
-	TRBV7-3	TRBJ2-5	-	CASSLMGLYQETQYF	TGTGCCAGCAGCTTAATGGGACTGTACCAAGAGACCCAGTACTTC
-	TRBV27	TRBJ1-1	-	CASSLSGGPNTEAFF	TGTGCCAGCAGTTTATCTGGGGGGCCCAACACTGAAGCTTTCTTT
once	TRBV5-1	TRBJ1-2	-	CASSLAELGSSVYTF	TGCGCCAGCAGCTTGGCCGAGCTAGGAAGTTCAGTGTACACCTTC
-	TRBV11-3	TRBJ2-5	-	CASSSYLNKETQYF	TGTGCCAGCAGCTCCTACTTGAACAAAGAGACCCAGTACTTC
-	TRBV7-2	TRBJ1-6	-	CASSLEGNLGSPLHF	TGTGCCAGCAGCTTAGAAGGTAACCTAGGATCACCCCTCCACTTT
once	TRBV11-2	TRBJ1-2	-	CASSLDLLRTDNYGYTF	TGTGCCAGCAGCTTAGATCTATTAAGGACAGATAACTATGGCTACACCTTC
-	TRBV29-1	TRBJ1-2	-	CSVSESSTF	TGCAGCGTTTCCGAATCTTCCACCTTC
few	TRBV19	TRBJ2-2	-	CASSTASANTGELFF	TGTGCCAGTAGTACGGCATCCGCGAACACCGGGGAGCTGTTTTTT
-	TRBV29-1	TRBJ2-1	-	CSVAVNNEQFF	TGCAGCGTTGCGGTGAACAATGAGCAGTTCTTC
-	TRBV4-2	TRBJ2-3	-	CASSQVGGPTDTQYF	TGTGCCAGCAGCCAAGTTGGTGGCCCCACAGATACGCAGTATTTT
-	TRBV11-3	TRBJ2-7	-	CASSSPWAFAYEQYF	TGTGCCAGCAGCTCCCCGTGGGCGTTCGCCTACGAGCAGTACTTC
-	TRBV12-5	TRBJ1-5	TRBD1	CASGLGGQGGQPQHF	TGTGCTAGTGGTTTGGGCGGCCAGGGGGGTCAGCCCCAGCATTTT
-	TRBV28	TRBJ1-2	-	CASCRRGFRTNGYTF	TGTGCCAGCTGCAGAAGGGGCTTTAGGACGAATGGCTACACCTTC
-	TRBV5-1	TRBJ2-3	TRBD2	CASSPSGIFTDTQYF	TGCGCCAGCAGCCCTAGCGGGATTTTCACAGATACGCAGTATTTT
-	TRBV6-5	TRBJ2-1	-	CASSYRGTAYSNEQFF	TGTGCCAGCAGTTACCGAGGGACTGCCTACAGCAATGAGCAGTTCTTC
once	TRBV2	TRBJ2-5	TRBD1	CATQEQGAGETQYF	TGTGCCACCCAAGAACAGGGGGCAGGGGAGACCCAGTACTTC
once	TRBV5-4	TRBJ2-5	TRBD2	CASSVKQGTGGETQYF	TGTGCCAGCAGCGTTAAACAGGGAACGGGGGGGGAGACCCAGTACTTC
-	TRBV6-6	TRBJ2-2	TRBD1	CASSSQGGAETGELFF	TGTGCCAGCAGTTCCCAAGGGGGCGCCGAGACCGGGGAGCTGTTTTTT
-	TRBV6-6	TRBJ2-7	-	CASRTDSYEQYF	TGTGCCAGCAGGACGGATTCCTACGAGCAGTACTTC
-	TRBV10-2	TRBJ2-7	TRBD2	CASTWTSGTYEQYF	TGCGCCAGCACCTGGACTAGCGGGACGTACGAGCAGTACTTC
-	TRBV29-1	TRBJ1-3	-	CSVEVGGGGNTIYF	TGCAGCGTTGAAGTGGGGGGGGGAGGAAACACCATATATTTT
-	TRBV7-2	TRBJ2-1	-	CASSSHRDALEDEQFF	TGTGCCAGCAGCTCGCACCGGGACGCCCTGGAAGACGAGCAGTTCTTC
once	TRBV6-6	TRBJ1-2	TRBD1	CASSYLGQGDYGYTF	TGTGCCAGCAGTTACCTGGGACAGGGGGACTATGGCTACACCTTC
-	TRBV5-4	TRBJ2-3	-	CASSLPGRDTDTQYF	TGTGCCAGCAGCTTGCCCGGGCGAGACACAGATACGCAGTATTTT
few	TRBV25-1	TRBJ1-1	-	CASSPGQNTEAFF	TGTGCCAGCAGTCCGGGCCAGAACACTGAAGCTTTCTTT
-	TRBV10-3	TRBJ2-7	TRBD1	CAIRREDRVYEQYF	TGTGCCATCAGGCGCGAGGACAGGGTGTACGAGCAGTACTTC
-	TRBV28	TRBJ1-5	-	CASSSGPEGWNQPQHF	TGTGCCAGCAGTTCCGGGCCCGAGGGCTGGAATCAGCCCCAGCATTTT
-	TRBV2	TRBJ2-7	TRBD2	CASSDVASGRSRVGEQYF	TGTGCCAGCAGTGATGTCGCTAGCGGGAGATCTAGGGTGGGAGAGCAGTACTTC
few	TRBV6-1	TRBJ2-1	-	CASRHYSSNEQFF	TGTGCCAGCAGACACTACAGCTCCAATGAGCAGTTCTTC
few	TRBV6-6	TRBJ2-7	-	CASSYSSPEQYF	TGTGCCAGCAGTTACTCGTCGCCCGAGCAGTACTTC
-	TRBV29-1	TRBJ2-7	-	CSARTPAYEQYF	TGCAGCGCTAGGACCCCCGCCTACGAGCAGTACTTC
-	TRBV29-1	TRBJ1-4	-	CSVDGRTGEKLFF	TGCAGCGTTGACGGTAGGACCGGCGAAAAACTGTTTTTT
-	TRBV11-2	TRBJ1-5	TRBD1	CASSFGQGASNQPQHF	TGTGCCAGCAGCTTCGGACAGGGGGCGAGCAATCAGCCCCAGCATTTT
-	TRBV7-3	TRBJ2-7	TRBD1	CASSHDRGSDEQYF	TGTGCCAGCAGCCACGACAGGGGATCCGACGAGCAGTACTTC
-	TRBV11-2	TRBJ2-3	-	CASSPTDTQYF	TGTGCCAGCAGCCCCACAGATACGCAGTATTTT
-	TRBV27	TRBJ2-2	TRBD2	CASTARALAGNTGELFF	TGTGCCAGCACCGCCCGGGCACTAGCGGGAAACACCGGGGAGCTGTTTTTT
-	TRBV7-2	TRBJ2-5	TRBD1	CASGGTGTKETQYF	TGTGCCAGCGGCGGGACAGGCACAAAAGAGACCCAGTACTTC
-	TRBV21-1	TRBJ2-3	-	CASSKALWGETDTQYF	TGTGCCAGCAGCAAAGCGCTTTGGGGGGAAACAGATACGCAGTATTTT
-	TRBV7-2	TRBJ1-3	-	CASSLQGDGNTIYF	TGTGCCAGCAGCCTGCAGGGTGACGGAAACACCATATATTTT